One and the same sample provided the 10 T cell receptor beta chains below, sequenced in a study of blood T cell repertoires in COVID-19. Assay used: immunoSEQ multiplex PCR; TCRdb lists only in-frame clones, some missing. Of approximately 250,000 clones in the sample, around nine tenths are singletons; the top ten hold approximately 9.7%. Sequencing input: peripheral blood. The receptors were sampled from a man in his forties or fifties with active or convalescent COVID-19.

This chain uses TRBV10-3 with TRBJ2-1, with 8 bases identical to TRBD1. CDR1 is ENHRY and CDR2 is SYGVKD in the germline V gene. This CDR3 is 16 amino acids long. Trimming at V came to 0 bases and at J to 5 bases, leaving 6 bases not matched to a gene. DNA for the CDR3: TGTGCCATCAGTGAGTCGACCGGGACAGGAGACAATGAGCAGTTCTTC. This codes for CAISESTGTGDNEQFF.

The V gene is TRBV27, the J gene TRBJ2-1; 9 bases align to TRBD2. The CDR3 loop spans 16 amino acids. Germline CDR1 is MNHEY and CDR2 is SMNVEV (reference sequence). V was pared by 7 bases and J by 0 bases, with 7 bases of the junction left unmatched. The CDR3 DNA follows: TGTGCCAGCATTCTATCAGCGGGGGGCTCCTACAATGAGCAGTTCTTC. Translated, it gives CASILSAGGSYNEQFF.

The rearrangement joins TRBV7-2 to TRBJ2-2; 10 positions match TRBD2. The CDR3 consists of 16 residues. Germline loops: CDR1 SGHTA, CDR2 FQGNSA. The V gene end was trimmed by 5 bases and the J gene end by 4 bases; junction bases not matched to a gene: 7. CDR3 bases: TGTGCCAGCAGCCCGCGAGCGGGAGGGCCCACCGGGGAGCTGTTTTTT. Amino acids: CASSPRAGGPTGELFF.

This rearrangement joins TRBV5-4 to TRBJ2-1; perhaps TRBD1 as D (7 bases). CDR3 size: 17 residues. The germline V gene has CDR1 SGHNT and CDR2 YYREEE (reference sequence). The V end lost 4 bases, the J end lost 0 bases, and 17 bases lay between the germline ends. CDR3 residues: CASSGEGGGASYNEQFF. In nucleotides, the CDR3 is TGTGCCAGCAGCGGGGAAGGAGGGGGCGCCTCCTACAATGAGCAGTTCTTC.

This clone was found a few times. The chain recombines TRBV3-1 (or the pseudogene TRBV3-2) with TRBJ1-2, with unresolved D. Germline V gene data show CDR1 as LGHDT and CDR2 as YNNKEL (reference sequence). The V end lost 0 bases, the J end lost 2 bases, and 7 bases lay between the germline ends. CDR3 size: 14 residues. This CDR3 reads CASSQELGNYGYTF. As DNA, the CDR3 is TGTGCCAGCAGCCAAGAGTTGGGCAACTATGGCTACACCTTC.

The rearrangement joins TRBV14 to TRBJ2-2; no firm D call. V lost 3 bases and J lost 3, with 14 bases in between. CDR3 length: 16 amino acids. Germline loops: CDR1 SGHDN, CDR2 FVKESK. CDR3 DNA sequence: TGTGCCAGCAGCCAGAAAGAAGCGACCCACACCGGGGAGCTGTTTTTT. It specifies CASSQKEATHTGELFF.

The chain couples TRBV28 to TRBJ1-5, with a weak D call TRBD1 (6 bases). The CDR3 is 14 residues long. Germline CDR1 MDHEN, CDR2 SYDVKM. Trimming took 7 bases from V and 6 from J, leaving 16 bases between them. This chain's CDR3 is CASTDPGVSQPQHF. The CDR3 DNA follows: TGTGCCAGCACCGACCCAGGGGTGAGTCAGCCCCAGCATTTT. The full variable domain, with the rest looked up from reference TRBV28 and TRBJ1-5, is DVKVTQSSRYLVKRTGEKVFLECVQDMDHENMFWYRQDPGLGLRLIYFSYDVKMKEKGDIPEGYSVSREKKERFSLILESASTNQTSMYLCASTDPGVSQPQHFGDGTRLSIL.

The genes are TRBV28 and TRBJ1-1, with 8 bases identical to TRBD1. J gave up 5 bases and V 5 bases, and 7 bases lay outside the gene matches. Germline CDR1 MDHEN, CDR2 SYDVKM. CDR3 length: 14 residues. This chain's CDR3 is CASSRGQARTEAFF. The CDR3 DNA sequence: TGTGCCAGCAGTAGGGGACAGGCTAGGACTGAAGCTTTCTTT. Together with reference TRBV28 and TRBJ1-1, the CDR3 gives the full variable domain: DVKVTQSSRYLVKRTGEKVFLECVQDMDHENMFWYRQDPGLGLRLIYFSYDVKMKEKGDIPEGYSVSREKKERFSLILESASTNQTSMYLCASSRGQARTEAFFGQGTRLTVV.

Comments on this clone: Other DNA sequences from this sample encode an identical CDR3 as well. This chain uses TRBV20-1 with TRBJ1-1; 8 bases map to TRBD1. V was clipped by 2 bases and J by 8 bases; unmatched bases: 1. The CDR3 is made up of 11 amino acids. Germline CDR1 reads DFQATT; CDR2 reads SNEGSKA (reference sequence). CDR3 nucleotides: TGCAGTGCTAGACGGACAGGGGAAGCTTTCTTT. As protein: CSARRTGEAFF.

The chain has TRBV30 and TRBJ1-6; no clear D. The V gene's germline CDR1 is GTSNPN and CDR2 SVGIG (reference sequence). The CDR3 has 16 amino acids. Deletions cut 3 bases from V and 10 bases from J, with 22 bases between. The CDR3 here is CAWSVGSLGSNSPLHF. For the CDR3, the DNA is TGTGCCTGGAGCGTCGGGAGCCTCGGGTCGAACTCACCCCTCCACTTT.